This T cell receptor (beta chain) derives from a study of T-cell memory formation after mild COVID-19 (dated by TCRdb to the early 2020s). Broadly, across the study: Most TCR sequence clusters were specific to one of the two donors. Two young, previously healthy adult volunteers, one female and one male, were included in the cohort. In a couple of donors, T-cell clones that expanded and contracted after mild COVID-19 were tracked by sequencing TCRalpha and TCRbeta repertoires over time. Results and caveats for the whole study, not just this receptor: The second-wave clones that peaked on day 37 were not confirmed to be SARS-CoV-2 specific. Some responding clones were detected in pre-infection memory, which suggested that pre-existing cross-reactive memory T cells had joined the SARS-CoV-2 response. From day 15 to 85, contracting clones showed balanced CD4/CD8 phenotypes, whereas a second wave of clones that expanded from day 15 to 37 leaned towards CD4+. The study covered only two mild cases, and larger cohorts including severe cases with pre-infection samples were considered necessary. Contracting CD4+ clones were found mainly in CM and EM memory subsets, while CD8+ clones were enriched in EMRA.

There are many counts of this clonotype. What antigen it recognizes has not been identified. No clone much larger than this one lies a single base away; base qualities are absent. PBMCs were isolated by Ficoll-Paque density gradient centrifugation. The instrument was an Illumina NovaSeq 6000. cDNA libraries for TCRalpha and TCRbeta were prepared by 5'RACE using constant-segment primers, with sample barcodes and unique molecular identifiers added. Trizol reagent was used to extract RNA from every sample. The libraries were amplified in two PCR steps, and the second step added a second sample barcode and Illumina TruSeq adapters. The libraries were sequenced on an Illumina NovaSeq using 2 x 150 bp paired-end reads. Concerning the study's data processing: The reads were demultiplexed and collapsed into UMI-guided consensus sequences using migec v1.2.7. Using mixcr v2.1.11, UMI consensuses were aligned to TRA and TRB V and J templates and then assembled into clonotypes. A clonotype was counted as expanded or contracted only if both edgeR and NoisET called the change significant, with noise models trained on biological replicates. For edgeR calls, a false discovery rate-adjusted p below 0.01 and a log2 fold-change threshold of 1 were applied. As an exploratory analysis of dynamics, max-normalized trajectories of the 1000 most abundant clonotypes were examined with PCA combined with hierarchical clustering. Each responding clone was given a CD4 or CD8 phenotype based on the CD4+ and CD8+ repertoires, which had been sequenced separately. TCRdb trimmed the raw reads at Q25, called clones with MiXCR and kept productive beta chains. For every CDR3 protein sequence, its rows merge into one entry that carries the most common genes and DNA. Here the V and J calls rest on TCRdb's processing, not on the authors' analysis. The sample has about 360,000 distinct CDR3 sequences on record, around 14% of them singletons. The ten largest account for 22% of the sample.

Specimen: PBMCs or a T cell subset sorted from them (not recorded which). The clonotype originates from a man between 18 and 35 years old who had mild COVID-19 (a few samples of this study predate the infection). The sample titles of this study are shuffled in the database, so cell type and time point are left out; the donor was told from shared clones.

The CDR3 here reads CATSGQGLSSYEQYF. The base sequence is TGTGCCACCAGCGGACAGGGACTTAGCTCCTACGAGCAGTACTTC. This chain joins TRBV15 to TRBJ2-7, and TRBD1 aligns with 8 junction nucleotides. Looking up the germline V gene (reference sequence) yields CDR1 LNHNV and CDR2 YYDKDF. Trimming removed 5 bases from V and 0 bases from J; the gene matches leave 6 bases unexplained. From its cysteine to its phenylalanine, the CDR3 spans 15 amino acids. Only CDR3 DNA remains: 45 bases, in frame from the first base.